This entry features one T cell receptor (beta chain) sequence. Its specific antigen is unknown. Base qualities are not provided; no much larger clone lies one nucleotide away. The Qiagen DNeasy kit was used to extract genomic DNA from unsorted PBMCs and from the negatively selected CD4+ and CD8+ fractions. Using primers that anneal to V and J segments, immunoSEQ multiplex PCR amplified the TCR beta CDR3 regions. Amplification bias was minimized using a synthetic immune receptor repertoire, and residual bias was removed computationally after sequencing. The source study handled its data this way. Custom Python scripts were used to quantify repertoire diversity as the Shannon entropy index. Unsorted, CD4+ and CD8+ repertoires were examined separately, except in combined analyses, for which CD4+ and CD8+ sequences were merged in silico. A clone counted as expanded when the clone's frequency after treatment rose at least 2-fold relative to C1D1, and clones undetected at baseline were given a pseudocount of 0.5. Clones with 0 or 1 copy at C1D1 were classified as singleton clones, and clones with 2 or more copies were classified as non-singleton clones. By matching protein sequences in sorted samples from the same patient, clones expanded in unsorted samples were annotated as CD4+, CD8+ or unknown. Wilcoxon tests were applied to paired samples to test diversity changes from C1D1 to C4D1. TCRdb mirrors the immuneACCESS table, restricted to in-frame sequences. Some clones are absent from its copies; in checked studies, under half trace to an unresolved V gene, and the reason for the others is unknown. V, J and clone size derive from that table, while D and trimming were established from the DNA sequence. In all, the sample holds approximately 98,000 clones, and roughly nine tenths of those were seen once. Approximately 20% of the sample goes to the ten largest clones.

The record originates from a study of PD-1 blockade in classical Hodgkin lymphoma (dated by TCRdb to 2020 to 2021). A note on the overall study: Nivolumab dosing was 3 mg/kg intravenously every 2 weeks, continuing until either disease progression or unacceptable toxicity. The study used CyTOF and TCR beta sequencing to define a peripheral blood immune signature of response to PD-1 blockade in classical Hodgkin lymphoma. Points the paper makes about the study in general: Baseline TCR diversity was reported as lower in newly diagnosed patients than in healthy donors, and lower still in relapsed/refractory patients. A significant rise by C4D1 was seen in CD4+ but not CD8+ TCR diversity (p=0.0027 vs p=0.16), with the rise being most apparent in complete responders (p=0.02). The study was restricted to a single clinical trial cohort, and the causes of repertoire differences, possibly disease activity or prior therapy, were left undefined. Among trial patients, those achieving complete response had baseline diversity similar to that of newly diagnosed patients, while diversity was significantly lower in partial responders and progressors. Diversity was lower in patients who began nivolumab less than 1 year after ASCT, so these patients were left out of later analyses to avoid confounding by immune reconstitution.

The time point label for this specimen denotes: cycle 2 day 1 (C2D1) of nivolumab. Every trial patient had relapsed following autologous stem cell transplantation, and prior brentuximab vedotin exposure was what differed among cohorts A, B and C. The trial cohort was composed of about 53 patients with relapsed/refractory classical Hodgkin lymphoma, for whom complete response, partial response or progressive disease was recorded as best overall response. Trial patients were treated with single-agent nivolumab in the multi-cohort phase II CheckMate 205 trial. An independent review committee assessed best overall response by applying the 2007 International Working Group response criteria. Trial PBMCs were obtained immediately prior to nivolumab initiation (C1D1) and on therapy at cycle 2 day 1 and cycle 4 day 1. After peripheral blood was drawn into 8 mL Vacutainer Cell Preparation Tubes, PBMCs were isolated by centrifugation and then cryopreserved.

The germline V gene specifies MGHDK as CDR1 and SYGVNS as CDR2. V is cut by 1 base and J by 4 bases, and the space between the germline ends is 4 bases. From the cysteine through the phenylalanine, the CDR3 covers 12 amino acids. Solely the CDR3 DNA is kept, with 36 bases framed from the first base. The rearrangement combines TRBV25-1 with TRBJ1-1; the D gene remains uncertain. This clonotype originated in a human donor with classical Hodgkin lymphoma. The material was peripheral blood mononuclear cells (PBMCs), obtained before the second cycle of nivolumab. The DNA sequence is TGTGCCAGCAGTGAATGGGGCACTGAAGCTTTCTTT. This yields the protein CASSEWGTEAFF.